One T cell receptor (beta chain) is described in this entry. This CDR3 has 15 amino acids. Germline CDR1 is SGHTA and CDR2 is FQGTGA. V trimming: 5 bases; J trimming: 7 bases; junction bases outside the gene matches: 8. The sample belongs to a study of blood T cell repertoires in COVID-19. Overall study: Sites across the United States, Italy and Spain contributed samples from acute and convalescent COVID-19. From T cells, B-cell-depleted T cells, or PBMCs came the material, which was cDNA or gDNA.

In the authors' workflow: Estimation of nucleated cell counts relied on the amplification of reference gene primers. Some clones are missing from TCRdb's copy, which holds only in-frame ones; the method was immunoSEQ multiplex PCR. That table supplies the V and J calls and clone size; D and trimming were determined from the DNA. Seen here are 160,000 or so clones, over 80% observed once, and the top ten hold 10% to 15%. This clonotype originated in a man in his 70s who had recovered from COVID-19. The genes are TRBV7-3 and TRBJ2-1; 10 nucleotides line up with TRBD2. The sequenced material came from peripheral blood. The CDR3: CASSLTGTSVNEQFF. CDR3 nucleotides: TGTGCCAGCAGCCTTACCGGGACTAGCGTGAATGAGCAGTTCTTC.